What follows are 9 T cell receptor beta chains derived from one specimen sequenced in a study of control samples from healthy donors and cancer patients. Method: immunoSEQ multiplex PCR; TCRdb's copy keeps in-frame clones and lacks some. The table has about 59,000 clones, 92% seen once. Sequenced sample: PBMCs. The receptors stem from a middle-aged man with colorectal cancer.

V usage is TRBV7-2 and J usage is TRBJ1-1; the match to TRBD1 covers 9 bases. V lost 2 bases and J lost 4; bases outside the gene matches: 8. The CDR3 contains 16 residues. The germline CDR1 and CDR2 sequences are SGHTA and FQGNSA. CDR3 residues: CASSLQGQGGGTEAFF. CDR3 DNA sequence: TGTGCCAGCAGCTTACAGGGACAGGGTGGGGGCACTGAAGCTTTCTTT.

This chain joins TRBV6-6 and TRBJ2-4; D remains ambiguous. The CDR3 spans 15 residues. Germline assignment: CDR1 MNHNY and CDR2 SVGAGI (reference sequence). V was pared by 6 bases and J by 1 base, with 13 bases between. DNA of the CDR3: TGTGCCAGCAGCCCCCTTGATCTGGCCAAAAACATTCAGTACTTC. Protein product: CASSPLDLAKNIQYF.

The chain employs TRBV27 and TRBJ1-1, with D possibly TRBD1 on 6 matching bases. Germline V gene sequence: CDR1 MNHEY, CDR2 SMNVEV (reference sequence). The CDR3 loop spans 14 amino acids. V was trimmed by 8 bases and J by 1 base, leaving 14 bases between them. CDR3 sequence: CASGHSRGNTEAFF. CDR3 sequence (DNA): TGTGCCAGCGGGCACTCCAGGGGGAACACTGAAGCTTTCTTT.

The rearrangement links TRBV6-5 to TRBJ1-1; 7 nucleotides agree with TRBD1. Germline V gene sequence: CDR1 MNHEY, CDR2 SVGAGI. V shed 0 bases and J 5 bases; nucleotides not matched to a gene: 3. This CDR3 region has 14 residues. CDR3 sequence: CASSYSVRGTEAFF. DNA of the CDR3: TGTGCCAGCAGTTACTCGGTCAGGGGGACTGAAGCTTTCTTT.

The V call is TRBV7-9, the J call TRBJ1-2; 7 bases agree with TRBD1. V shed 5 bases, J shed 8 bases, and the junction held 11 bases outside the gene matches. Germline V gene sequence: CDR1 SEHNR, CDR2 FQNEAQ (reference sequence). CDR3 size: 14 residues. In DNA, the CDR3 is TGTGCCAGCAGCCGAGGAGGGACAGATGTCGGCTACACCTTC. Translated, it gives CASSRGGTDVGYTF.

This chain connects TRBV7-2 to TRBJ2-7, with 11 bases aligning to TRBD2. The germline CDR1 and CDR2 sequences are SGHTA and FQGNSA. After removal of 2 bases from V and 2 bases from J, the junction contained 5 bases not matched to a gene. The CDR3 extends over 16 amino acids. CDR3 nucleotide sequence: TGTGCCAGCAGCTTATTCGGGACTAGCGGAACCTACGAGCAGTACTTC. The encoded protein is CASSLFGTSGTYEQYF.

The chain uses TRBV19 and TRBJ1-2; the match to TRBD1 covers 10 bases. The V segment lost 4 bases and the J segment 5 bases; nucleotides outside the gene matches: 7. In germline, CDR1 is LNHDA, CDR2 SQIVND (reference sequence). CDR3 size: 15 residues. CDR3 sequence (DNA): TGTGCCAGTAGTAGTCCGGGACAGGGGATTTATGGCTACACCTTC. Encoded protein: CASSSPGQGIYGYTF.

The V and J genes are TRBV3-1 (or the pseudogene TRBV3-2) and TRBJ1-3, with D possibly being TRBD1 (5 bases). Trimming shortened V by 4 bases and J by 0 bases, and 10 bases separated the two germline ends. CDR3 size: 15 residues. Germline CDR1 is LGHDT and CDR2 is YNNKEL (reference sequence). CDR3 in amino acids: CASSRGTASGNTIYF. CDR3 sequence (DNA): TGTGCCAGCAGCCGTGGGACGGCCTCTGGAAACACCATATATTTT.

This chain uses TRBV6-1 with TRBJ2-7; D is ambiguous. Between the trimmed V and J ends, which lost 3 bases and 3 bases, there was a span of 12 bases. Germline CDR1 and CDR2: MNHNS and SASEGT. This CDR3 is 14 amino acids long. The DNA of the CDR3 is TGTGCCAGCAGTGAGACGGACCGAGTCTACGAGCAGTACTTC. It specifies CASSETDRVYEQYF.